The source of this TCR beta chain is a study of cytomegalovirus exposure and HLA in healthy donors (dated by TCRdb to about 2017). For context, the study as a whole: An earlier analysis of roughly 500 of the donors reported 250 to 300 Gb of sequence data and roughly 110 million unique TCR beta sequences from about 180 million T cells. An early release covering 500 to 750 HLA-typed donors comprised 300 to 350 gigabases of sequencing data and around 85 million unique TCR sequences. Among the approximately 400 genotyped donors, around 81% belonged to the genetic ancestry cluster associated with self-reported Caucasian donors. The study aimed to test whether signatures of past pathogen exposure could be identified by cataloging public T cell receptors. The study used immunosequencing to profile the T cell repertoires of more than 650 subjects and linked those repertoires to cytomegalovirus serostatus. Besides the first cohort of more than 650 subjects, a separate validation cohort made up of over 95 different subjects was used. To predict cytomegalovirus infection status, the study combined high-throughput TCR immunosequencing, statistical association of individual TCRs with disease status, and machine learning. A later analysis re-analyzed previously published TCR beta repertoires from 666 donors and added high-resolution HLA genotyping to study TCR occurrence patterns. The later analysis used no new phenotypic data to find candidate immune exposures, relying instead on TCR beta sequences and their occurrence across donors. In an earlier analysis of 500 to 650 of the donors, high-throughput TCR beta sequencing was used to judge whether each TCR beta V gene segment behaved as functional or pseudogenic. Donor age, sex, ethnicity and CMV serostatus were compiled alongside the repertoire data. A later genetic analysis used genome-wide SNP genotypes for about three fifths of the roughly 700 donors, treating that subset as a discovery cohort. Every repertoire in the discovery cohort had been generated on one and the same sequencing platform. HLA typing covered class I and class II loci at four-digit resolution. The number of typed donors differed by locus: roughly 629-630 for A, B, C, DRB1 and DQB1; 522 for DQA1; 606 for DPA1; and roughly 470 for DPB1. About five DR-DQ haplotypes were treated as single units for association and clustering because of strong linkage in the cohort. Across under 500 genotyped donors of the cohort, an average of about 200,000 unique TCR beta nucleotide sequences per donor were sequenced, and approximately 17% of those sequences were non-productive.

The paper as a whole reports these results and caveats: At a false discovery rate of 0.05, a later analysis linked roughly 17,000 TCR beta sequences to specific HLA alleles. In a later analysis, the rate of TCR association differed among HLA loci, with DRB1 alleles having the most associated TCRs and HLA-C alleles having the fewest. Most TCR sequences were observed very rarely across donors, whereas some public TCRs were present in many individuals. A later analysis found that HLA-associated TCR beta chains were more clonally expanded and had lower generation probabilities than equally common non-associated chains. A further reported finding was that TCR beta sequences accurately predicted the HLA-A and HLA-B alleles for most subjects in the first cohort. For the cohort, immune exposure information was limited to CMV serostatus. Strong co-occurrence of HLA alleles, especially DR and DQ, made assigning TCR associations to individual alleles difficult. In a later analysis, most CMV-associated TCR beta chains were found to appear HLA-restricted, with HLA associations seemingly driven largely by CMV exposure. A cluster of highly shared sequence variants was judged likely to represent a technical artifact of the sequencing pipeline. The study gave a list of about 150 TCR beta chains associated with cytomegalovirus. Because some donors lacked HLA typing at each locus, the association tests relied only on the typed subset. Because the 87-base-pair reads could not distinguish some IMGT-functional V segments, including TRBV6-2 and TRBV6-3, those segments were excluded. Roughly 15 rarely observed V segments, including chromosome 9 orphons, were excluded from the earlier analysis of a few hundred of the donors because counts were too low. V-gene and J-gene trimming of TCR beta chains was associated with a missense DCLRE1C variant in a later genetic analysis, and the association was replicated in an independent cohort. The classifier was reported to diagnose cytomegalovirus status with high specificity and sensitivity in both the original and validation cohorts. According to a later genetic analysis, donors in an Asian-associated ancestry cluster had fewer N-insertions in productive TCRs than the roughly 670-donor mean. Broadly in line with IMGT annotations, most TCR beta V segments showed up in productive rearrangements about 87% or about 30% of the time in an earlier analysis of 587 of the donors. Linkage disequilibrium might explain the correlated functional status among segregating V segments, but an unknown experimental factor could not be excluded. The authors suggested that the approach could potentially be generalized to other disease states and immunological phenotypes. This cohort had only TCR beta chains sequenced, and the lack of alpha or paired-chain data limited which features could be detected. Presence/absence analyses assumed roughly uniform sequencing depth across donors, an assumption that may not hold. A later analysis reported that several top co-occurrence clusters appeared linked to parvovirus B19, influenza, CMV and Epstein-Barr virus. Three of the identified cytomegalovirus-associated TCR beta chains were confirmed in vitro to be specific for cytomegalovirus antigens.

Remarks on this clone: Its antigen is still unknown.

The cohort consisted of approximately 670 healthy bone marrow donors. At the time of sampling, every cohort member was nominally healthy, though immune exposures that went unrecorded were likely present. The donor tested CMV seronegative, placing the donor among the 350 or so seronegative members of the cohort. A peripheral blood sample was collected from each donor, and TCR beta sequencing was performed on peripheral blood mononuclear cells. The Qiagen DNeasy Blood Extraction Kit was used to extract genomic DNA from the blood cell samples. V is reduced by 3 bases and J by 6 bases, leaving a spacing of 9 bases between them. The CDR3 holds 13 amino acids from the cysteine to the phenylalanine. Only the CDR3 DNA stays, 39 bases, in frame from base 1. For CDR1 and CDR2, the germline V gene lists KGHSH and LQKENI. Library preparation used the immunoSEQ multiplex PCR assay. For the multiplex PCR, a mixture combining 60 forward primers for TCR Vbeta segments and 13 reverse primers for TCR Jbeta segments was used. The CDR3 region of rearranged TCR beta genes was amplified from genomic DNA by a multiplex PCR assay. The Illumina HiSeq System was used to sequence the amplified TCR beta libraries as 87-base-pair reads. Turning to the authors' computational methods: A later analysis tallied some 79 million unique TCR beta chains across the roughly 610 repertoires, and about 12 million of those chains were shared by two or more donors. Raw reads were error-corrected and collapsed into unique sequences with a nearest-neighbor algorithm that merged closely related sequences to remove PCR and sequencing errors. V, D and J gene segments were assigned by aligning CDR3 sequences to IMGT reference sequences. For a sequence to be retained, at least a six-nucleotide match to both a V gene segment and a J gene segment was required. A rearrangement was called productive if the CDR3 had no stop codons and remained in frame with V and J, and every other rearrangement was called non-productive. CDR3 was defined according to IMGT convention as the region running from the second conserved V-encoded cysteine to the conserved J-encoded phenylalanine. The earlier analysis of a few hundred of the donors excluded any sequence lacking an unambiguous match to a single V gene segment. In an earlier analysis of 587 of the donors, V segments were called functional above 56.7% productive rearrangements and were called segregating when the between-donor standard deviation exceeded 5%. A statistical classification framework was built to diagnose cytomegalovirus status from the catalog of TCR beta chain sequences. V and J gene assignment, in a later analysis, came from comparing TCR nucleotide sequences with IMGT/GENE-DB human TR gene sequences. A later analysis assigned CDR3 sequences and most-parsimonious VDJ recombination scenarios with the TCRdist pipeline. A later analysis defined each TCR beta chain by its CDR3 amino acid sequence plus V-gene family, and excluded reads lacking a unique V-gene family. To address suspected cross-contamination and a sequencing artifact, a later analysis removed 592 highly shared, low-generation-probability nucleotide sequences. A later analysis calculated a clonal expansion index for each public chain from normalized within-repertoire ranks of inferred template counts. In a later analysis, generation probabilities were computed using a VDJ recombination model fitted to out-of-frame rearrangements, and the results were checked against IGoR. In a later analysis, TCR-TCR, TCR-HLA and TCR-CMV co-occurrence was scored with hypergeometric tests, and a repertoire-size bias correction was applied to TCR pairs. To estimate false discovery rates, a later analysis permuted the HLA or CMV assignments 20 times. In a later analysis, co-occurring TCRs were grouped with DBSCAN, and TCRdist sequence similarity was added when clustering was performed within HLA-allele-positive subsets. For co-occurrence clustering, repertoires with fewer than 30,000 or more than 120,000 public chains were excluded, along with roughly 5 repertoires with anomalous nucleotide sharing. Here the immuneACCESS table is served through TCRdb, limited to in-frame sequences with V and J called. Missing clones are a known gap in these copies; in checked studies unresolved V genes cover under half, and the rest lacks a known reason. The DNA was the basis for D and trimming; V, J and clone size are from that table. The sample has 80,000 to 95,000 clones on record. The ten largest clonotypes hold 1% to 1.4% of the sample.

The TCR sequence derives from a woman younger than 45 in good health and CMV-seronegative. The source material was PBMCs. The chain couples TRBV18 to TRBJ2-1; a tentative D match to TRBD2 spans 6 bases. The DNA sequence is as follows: TGTGCCAGCTCACCTGCGACTAGCAATGAGCAGTTCTTC. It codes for CASSPATSNEQFF.